The following is a TCR beta chain sequence with its context. Antigen unknown. Following a re-call of the 5' RACE reads, TCRdb has one entry per CDR3 protein and lacks DNA. This sample contains about 330,000 distinct CDR3 sequences. The data are from a study of monozygotic twins with inflammatory bowel disease. Regarding the study as a whole: People with IBD had fewer clonotypes in common with others than healthy twins did, especially with disease activity. It was not supported that a single strong signal or clonotype was associated with IBD. Patient repertoires may carry noise from differing immunosuppressive treatments. Repertoire similarity did not differ between concordant and discordant twins, possibly owing to limited power.

This CDR3 contains 14 residues. The chain couples TRBV12-3 or TRBV12-4 to TRBJ2-5; there is no DNA to check the TCRdb D call of TRBD1. The sample comprised blood. The clonotype comes from a human donor with ulcerative colitis or Crohn's disease, or a healthy co-twin of an affected twin (not recorded which). CDR3 in amino acids: CASSRGQVVETQYF.